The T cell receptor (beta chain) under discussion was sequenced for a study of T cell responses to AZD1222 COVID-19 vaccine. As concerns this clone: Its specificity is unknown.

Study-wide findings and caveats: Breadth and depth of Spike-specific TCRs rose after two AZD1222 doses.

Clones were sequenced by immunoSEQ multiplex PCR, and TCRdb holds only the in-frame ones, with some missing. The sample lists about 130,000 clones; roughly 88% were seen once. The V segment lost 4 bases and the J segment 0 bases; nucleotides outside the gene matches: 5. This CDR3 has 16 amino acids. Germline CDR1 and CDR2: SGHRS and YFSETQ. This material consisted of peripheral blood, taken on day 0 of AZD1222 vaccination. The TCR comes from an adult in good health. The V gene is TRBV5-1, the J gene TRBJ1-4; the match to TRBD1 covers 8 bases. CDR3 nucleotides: TGCGCCAGCAGCCCAGGACAGGGTGCAACTAATGAAAAACTGTTTTTT. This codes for CASSPGQGATNEKLFF.